This T cell receptor (beta chain) was sequenced in a study of T cell responses to AZD1222 COVID-19 vaccine. The study's findings and limits: Two AZD1222 doses significantly raised spike-specific TCR breadth and depth over controls. The peak T cell response came first, and repertoires were sampled only after it.

As concerns this clone: Its cognate antigen is unknown.

Germline V lookup: CDR1 MDHEN, CDR2 SYDVKM. Deletions cut 7 bases from V and 3 bases from J, with 22 bases between. The CDR3 contains 16 residues. Measured with immunoSEQ multiplex PCR; TCRdb has only the in-frame clones, and not every one. The table includes about 120,000 clones, approximately 93% detected once. This sample comprised peripheral blood, obtained on day 0 of AZD1222 vaccination. This receptor was taken from an adult in good health. The J gene is TRBJ2-7, the V gene TRBV28; D might be TRBD2 (7 bases). As DNA, the CDR3 is TGTGCCAGCAACCCCGGGGGAGGGGGATCCCTCTACGAGCAGTACTTC. It is translated as CASNPGGGGSLYEQYF.